The source of this TCR beta chain is a study of T cells after yellow fever vaccination. TCRdb re-analysed the 5' RACE reads in MiXCR, keeping a single row per CDR3 protein. The table lists about 310,000 distinct CDR3 sequences, 3% to 4.5% of them singletons. In its sample, this clonotype was seen many times. CDR3 length: 14 amino acids. Germline assignment: CDR1 SQVTM and CDR2 ANQGSEA. Trimming removed 3 bases from V and 5 bases from J; junction bases left unmatched: 4. The origin of this receptor is a man between 18 and 29 years old who received the YFV17D yellow fever vaccine. The specimen was PBMCs, collected on the day of the yellow fever booster vaccination. The rearrangement joins TRBV29-1 to TRBJ2-1; 10 bases are shared with TRBD1. This CDR3 is CSVDAGQGNNEQFF. DNA of the CDR3: TGCAGCGTTGACGCGGGACAGGGGAACAATGAGCAGTTCTTC.